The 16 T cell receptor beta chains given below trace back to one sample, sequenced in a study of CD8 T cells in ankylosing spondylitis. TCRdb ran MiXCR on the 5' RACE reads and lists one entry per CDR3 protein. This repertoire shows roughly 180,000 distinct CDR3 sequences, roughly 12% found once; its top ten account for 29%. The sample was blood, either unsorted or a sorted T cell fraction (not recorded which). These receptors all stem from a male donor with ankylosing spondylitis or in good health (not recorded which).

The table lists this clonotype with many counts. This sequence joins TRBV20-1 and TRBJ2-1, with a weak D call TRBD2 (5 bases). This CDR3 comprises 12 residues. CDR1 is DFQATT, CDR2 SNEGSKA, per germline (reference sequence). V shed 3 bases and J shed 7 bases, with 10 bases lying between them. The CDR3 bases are TGCAGTGCTAGCGGGATAAAGAATGAGCAGTTCTTC. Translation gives CSASGIKNEQFF.

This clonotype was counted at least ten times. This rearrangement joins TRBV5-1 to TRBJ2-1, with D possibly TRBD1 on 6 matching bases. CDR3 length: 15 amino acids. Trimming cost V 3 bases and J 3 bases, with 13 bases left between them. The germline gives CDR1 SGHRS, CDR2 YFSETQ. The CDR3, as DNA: TGCGCCAGCAGCTATGACAGGCTCCTCTACAATGAGCAGTTCTTC. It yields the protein CASSYDRLLYNEQFF.

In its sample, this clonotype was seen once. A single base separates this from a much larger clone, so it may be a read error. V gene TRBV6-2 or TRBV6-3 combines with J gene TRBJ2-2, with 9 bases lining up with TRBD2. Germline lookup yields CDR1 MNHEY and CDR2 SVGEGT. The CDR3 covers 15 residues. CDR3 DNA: TGTGCCGGCAGCCCGGGACTAGCCTTCACCGGGGAGCTGTTTTTT. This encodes CAGSPGLAFTGELFF.

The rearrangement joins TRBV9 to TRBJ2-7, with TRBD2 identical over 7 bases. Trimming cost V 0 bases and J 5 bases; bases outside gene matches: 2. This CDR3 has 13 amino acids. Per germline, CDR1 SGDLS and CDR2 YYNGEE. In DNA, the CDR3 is TGTGCCAGCAGCGTAGGACTAGCAAACGAGCAGTACTTC. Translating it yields CASSVGLANEQYF.

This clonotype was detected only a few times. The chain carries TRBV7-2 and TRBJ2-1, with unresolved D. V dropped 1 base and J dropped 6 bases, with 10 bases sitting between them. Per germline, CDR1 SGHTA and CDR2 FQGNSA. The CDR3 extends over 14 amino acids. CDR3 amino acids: CASSLEQVSNEQFF. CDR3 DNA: TGTGCCAGCAGCTTAGAGCAGGTTTCCAATGAGCAGTTCTTC.

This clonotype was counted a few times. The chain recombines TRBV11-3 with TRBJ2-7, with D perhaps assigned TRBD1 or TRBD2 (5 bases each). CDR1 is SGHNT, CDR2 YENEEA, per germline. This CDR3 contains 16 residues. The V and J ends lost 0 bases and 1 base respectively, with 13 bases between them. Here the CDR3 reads CASSLDRGQGSYEQYF. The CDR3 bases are TGTGCCAGCAGCTTAGATCGGGGCCAGGGTTCCTACGAGCAGTACTTC. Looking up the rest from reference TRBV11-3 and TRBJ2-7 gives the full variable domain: EAGVVQSPRYKIIEKKQPVAFWCNPISGHNTLYWYLQNLGQGPELLIRYENEEAVDDSQLPKDRFSAERLKGVDSTLKIQPAELGDSAVYLCASSLDRGQGSYEQYFGPGTRLTVT.

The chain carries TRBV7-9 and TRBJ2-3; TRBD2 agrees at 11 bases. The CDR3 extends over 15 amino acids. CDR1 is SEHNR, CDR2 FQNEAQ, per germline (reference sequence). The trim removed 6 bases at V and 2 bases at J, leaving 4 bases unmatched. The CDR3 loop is CASRPSGGNTDTQYF. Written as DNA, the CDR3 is TGTGCCAGCAGGCCTAGCGGGGGGAACACAGATACGCAGTATTTT.

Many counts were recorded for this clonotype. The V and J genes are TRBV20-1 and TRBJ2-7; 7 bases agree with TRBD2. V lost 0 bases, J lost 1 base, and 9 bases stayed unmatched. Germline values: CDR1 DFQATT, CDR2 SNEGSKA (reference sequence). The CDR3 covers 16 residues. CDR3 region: CSARDGGRAFSYEQYF. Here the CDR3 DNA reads TGCAGTGCTAGAGATGGGGGGAGGGCCTTTTCCTACGAGCAGTACTTC.

This CDR3 reads CASSGAARMADYGYTF. The CDR3 DNA reads as TGTGCCAGCAGCGGAGCAGCCAGGATGGCAGACTATGGCTACACCTTC. The rearrangement links TRBV7-9 to TRBJ1-2; D gene ambiguous. Germline V lookup: CDR1 SEHNR, CDR2 FQNEAQ (reference sequence). V was cut by 5 bases and J by 3 bases, with 19 bases left in between. CDR3 length: 16 residues.

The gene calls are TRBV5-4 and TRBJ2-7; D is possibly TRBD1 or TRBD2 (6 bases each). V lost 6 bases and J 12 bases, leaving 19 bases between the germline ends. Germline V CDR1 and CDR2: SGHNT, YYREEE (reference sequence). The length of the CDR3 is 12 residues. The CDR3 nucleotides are TGTGCCAGCACAGTCGGAGAGGGGGGATTGTACTTC. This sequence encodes CASTVGEGGLYF.

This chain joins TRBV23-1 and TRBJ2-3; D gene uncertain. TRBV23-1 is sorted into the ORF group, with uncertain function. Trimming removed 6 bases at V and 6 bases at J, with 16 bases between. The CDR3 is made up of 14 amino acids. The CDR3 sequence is CASRANGPRDTQYF. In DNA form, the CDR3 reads TGCGCCAGCAGGGCTAACGGCCCTAGGGATACGCAGTATTTT.

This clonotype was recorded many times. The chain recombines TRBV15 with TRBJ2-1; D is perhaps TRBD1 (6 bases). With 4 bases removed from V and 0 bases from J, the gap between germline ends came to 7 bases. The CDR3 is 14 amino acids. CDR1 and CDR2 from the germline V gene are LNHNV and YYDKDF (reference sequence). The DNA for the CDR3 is TGTGCCACCAGCAAGGACAGCTCCTACAATGAGCAGTTCTTC. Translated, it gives CATSKDSSYNEQFF. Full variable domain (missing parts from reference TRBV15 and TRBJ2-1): DAMVIQNPRYQVTQFGKPVTLSCSQTLNHNVMYWYQQKSSQAPKLLFHYYDKDFNNEADTPDNFQSRRPNTSFCFLDIRSPGLGDTAMYLCATSKDSSYNEQFFGPGTRLTVL.

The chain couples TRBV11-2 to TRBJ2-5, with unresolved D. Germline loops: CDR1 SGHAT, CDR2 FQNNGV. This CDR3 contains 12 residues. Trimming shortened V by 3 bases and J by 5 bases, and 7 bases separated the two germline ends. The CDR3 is CASSFMWETQYF. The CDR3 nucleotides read TGTGCCAGCAGCTTCATGTGGGAGACCCAGTACTTC.

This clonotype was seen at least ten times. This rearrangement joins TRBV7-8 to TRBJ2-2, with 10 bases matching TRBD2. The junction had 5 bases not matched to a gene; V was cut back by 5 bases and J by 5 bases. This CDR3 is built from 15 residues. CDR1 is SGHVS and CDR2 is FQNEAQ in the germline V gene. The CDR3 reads CASSKETSGTGELFF. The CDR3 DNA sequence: TGTGCCAGCAGCAAGGAGACTAGCGGGACCGGGGAGCTGTTTTTT.

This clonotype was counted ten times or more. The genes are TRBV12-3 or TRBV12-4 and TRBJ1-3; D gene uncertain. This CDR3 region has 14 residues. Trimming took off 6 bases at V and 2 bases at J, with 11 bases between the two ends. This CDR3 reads CASSLGVPGNTIYF. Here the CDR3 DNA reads TGTGCCAGCAGCTTGGGAGTCCCTGGAAACACCATATATTTT.

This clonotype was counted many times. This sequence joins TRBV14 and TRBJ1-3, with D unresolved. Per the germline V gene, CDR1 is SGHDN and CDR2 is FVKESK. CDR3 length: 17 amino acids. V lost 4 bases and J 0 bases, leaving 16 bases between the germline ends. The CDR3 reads CASSPLDEEVSGNTIYF. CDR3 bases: TGTGCCAGCAGCCCCCTAGACGAGGAGGTCTCTGGAAACACCATATATTTT.